What follows is one TCR beta chain and its context. The antigen is undetermined. CDR1 and CDR2 (germline): MGHDK, SYGVNS. The CDR3 sequence is 13 residues long. These data belong to a study of cytomegalovirus exposure and HLA in healthy donors. PCR used 60 Vbeta primers and 13 Jbeta primers. Assay used: immunoSEQ multiplex PCR; TCRdb lists only in-frame clones, some missing. The sample carries approximately 190,000 clones, around 85% recorded once. Study-wide findings and caveats: In a later analysis, most CMV-associated TCR beta chains appeared HLA-restricted.

This TCR derives from a middle-aged man in good health and CMV-seropositive. The chain is built from TRBV25-1 and TRBJ2-5; no clear D. The end of the DNA aligns better with TRBJ2-7, so the J call may be wrong. Sequencing was performed on PBMCs. Here the CDR3 DNA reads TGTGCCAGCAGTGATGAAGTATCCTACGAGCAGTACTTC. Translated, it gives CASSDEVSYEQYF.